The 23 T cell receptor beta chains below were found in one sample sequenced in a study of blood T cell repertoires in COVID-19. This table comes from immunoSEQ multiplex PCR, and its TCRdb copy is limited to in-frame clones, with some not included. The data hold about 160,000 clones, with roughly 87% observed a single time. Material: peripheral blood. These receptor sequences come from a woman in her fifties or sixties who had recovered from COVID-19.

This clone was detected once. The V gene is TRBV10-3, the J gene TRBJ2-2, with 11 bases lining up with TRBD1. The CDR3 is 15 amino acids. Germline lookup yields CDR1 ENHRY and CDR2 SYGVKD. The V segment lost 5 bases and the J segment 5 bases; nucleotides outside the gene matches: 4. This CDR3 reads CAISTGTGGTGELFF. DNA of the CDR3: TGTGCCATCAGTACGGGGACAGGGGGTACCGGGGAGCTGTTTTTT.

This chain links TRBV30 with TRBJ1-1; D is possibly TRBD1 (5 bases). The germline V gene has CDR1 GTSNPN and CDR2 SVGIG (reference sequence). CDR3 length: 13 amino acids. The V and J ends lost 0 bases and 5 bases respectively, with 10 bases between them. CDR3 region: CAWSVGVRTEAFF. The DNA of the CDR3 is TGTGCCTGGAGTGTAGGGGTACGGACTGAAGCTTTCTTT.

CDR3 sequence: CASSPLSNHEQFF. CDR3 bases: TGTGCCAGCAGCCCCCTCAGTAACCATGAGCAGTTCTTC. The V and J genes are TRBV3-1 (or the pseudogene TRBV3-2) and TRBJ2-1; D gene unclear. The germline V gene encodes CDR1 LGHDT and CDR2 YNNKEL (reference sequence). This CDR3 spans 13 amino acids. Deletions cut 4 bases from V and 8 bases from J, with 12 bases between.

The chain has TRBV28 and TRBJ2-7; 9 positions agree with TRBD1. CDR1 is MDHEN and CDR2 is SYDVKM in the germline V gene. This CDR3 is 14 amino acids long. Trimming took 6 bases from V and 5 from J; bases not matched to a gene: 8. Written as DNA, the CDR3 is TGTGCCAGCAGAGAACAGGGGGCATGGCACGAGCAGTACTTC. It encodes CASREQGAWHEQYF.

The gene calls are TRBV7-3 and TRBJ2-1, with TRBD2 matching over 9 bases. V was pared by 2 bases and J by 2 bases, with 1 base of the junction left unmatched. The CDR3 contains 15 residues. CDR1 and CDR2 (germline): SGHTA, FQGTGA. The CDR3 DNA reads TGTGCCAGCAGCTTAGGGACTAGCACCTACAATGAGCAGTTCTTC. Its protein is CASSLGTSTYNEQFF. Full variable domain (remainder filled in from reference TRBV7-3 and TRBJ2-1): GAGVSQTPSNKVTEKGKYVELRCDPISGHTALYWYRQSLGQGPEFLIYFQGTGAADDSGLPNDRFFAVRPEGSVSTLKIQRTERGDSAVYLCASSLGTSTYNEQFFGPGTRLTVL.

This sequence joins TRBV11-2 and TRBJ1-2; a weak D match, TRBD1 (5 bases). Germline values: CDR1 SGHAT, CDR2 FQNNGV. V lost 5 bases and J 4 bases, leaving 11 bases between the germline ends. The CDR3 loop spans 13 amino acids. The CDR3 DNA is TGTGCCAGCAGCCCGGACAACACCTATGGCTACACCTTC. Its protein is CASSPDNTYGYTF. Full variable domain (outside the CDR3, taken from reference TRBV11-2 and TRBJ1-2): EAGVAQSPRYKIIEKRQSVAFWCNPISGHATLYWYQQILGQGPKLLIQFQNNGVVDDSQLPKDRFSAERLKGVDSTLKIQPAKLEDSAVYLCASSPDNTYGYTFGSGTRLTVV.

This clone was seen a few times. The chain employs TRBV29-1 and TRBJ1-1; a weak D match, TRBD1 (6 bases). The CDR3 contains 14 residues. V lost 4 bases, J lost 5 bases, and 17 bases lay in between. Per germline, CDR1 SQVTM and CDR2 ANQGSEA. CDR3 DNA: TGCAGCGTTGCACTACAGGGCGGTGGTACTGAAGCTTTCTTT. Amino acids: CSVALQGGGTEAFF.

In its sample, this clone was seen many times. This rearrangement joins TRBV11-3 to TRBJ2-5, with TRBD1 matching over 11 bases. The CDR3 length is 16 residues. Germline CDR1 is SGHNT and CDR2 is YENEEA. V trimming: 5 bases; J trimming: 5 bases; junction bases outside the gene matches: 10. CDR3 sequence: CASSAGTGGGLETQYF. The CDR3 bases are TGTGCCAGCAGCGCCGGGACAGGGGGTGGTTTGGAGACCCAGTACTTC.

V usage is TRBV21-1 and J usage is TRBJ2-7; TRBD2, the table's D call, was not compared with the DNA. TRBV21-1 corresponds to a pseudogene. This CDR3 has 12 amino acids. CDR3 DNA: TGTGCCAGCAGCAAAGTCGGTGGAGTCGGCTCATTC. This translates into CASSKVGGVGSF.

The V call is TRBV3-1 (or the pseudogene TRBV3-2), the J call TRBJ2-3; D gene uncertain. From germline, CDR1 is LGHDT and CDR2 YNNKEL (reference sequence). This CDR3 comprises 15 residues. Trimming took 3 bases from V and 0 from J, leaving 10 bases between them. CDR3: CASSQLGRSTDTQYF. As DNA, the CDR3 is TGTGCCAGCAGCCAGTTAGGCAGGAGCACAGATACGCAGTATTTT.

CDR3 protein: CASSQEGATSGGATDTQYF. CDR3 coding DNA: TGTGCCAGCAGCCAAGAGGGGGCGACTAGCGGGGGGGCGACAGATACGCAGTATTTT. This chain links TRBV4-2 with TRBJ2-3, with TRBD2 matching over 14 bases. J was trimmed by 3 bases and V by 0 bases; bases with no gene match: 8. This CDR3 has 19 amino acids. Per the germline V gene, CDR1 is LGHNA and CDR2 is YNFKEQ.

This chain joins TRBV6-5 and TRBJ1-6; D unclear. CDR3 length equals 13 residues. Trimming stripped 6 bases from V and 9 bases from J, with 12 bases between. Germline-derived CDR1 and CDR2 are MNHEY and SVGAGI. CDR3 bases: TGTGCCAGCAGCCCCGAGGGAGGTTCACCCCTCCACTTT. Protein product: CASSPEGGSPLHF.

CDR3 coding DNA: TGCGCCAGCAGCTTGGCCGCGGAAATAGATACGCAGTATTTT. Amino acids: CASSLAAEIDTQYF. This sequence joins TRBV5-1 and TRBJ2-3; no definite D call. There are 14 residues in the CDR3. The germline CDR1 and CDR2 sequences are SGHRS and YFSETQ. Trimming cost V 0 bases and J 5 bases, with 10 bases left between them.

The CDR3 DNA sequence: TGTGCCAGCAGTCCTCGGTTAGTTGCGAGCAATCAGCCCCAGCATTTT. Its translation is CASSPRLVASNQPQHF. The V gene is TRBV6-6, the J gene TRBJ1-5, with D hard to call. CDR1 is MNHNY, CDR2 SVGAGI, per germline (reference sequence). Trimming left V 5 bases short and J 1 base short, with 15 bases between. The CDR3 is 16 residues long.

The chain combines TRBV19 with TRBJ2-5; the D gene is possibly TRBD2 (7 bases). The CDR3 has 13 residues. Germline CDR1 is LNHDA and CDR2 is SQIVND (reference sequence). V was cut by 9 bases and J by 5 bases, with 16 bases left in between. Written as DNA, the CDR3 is TGTGCCAGCCGTAGGGGGGGTGAGGAGACCCAGTACTTC. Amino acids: CASRRGGEETQYF.

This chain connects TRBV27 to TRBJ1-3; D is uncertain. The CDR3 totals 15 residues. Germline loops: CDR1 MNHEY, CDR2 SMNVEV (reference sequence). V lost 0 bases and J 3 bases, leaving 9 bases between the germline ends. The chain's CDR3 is CASSLSGRVGNTIYF. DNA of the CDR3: TGTGCCAGCAGTTTATCTGGGAGGGTTGGAAACACCATATATTTT.

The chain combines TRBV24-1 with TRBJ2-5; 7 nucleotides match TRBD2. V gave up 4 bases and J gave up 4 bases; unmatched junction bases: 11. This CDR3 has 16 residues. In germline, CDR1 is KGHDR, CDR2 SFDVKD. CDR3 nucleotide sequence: TGTGCCACCAGTGACCATCTGATGGGGGGGAGAGAGACCCAGTACTTC. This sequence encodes CATSDHLMGGRETQYF.

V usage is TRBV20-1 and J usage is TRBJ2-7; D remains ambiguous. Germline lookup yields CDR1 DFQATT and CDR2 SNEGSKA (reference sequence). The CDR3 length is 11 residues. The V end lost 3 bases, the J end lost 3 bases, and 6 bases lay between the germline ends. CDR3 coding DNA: TGCAGTGCTAGTTCCGGCTACGAGCAGTACTTC. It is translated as CSASSGYEQYF.

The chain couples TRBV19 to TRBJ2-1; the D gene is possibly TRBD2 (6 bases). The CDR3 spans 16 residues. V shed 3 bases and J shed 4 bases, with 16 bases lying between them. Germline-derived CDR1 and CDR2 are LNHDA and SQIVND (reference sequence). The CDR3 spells CASSIVGGAQYNEQFF. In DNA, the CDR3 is TGTGCCAGTAGTATCGTGGGCGGGGCACAATACAATGAGCAGTTCTTC.

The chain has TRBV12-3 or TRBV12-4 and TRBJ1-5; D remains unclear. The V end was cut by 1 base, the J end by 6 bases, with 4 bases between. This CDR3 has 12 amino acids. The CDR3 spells CASSLGSQPQHF. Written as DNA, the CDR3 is TGTGCCAGCAGTTTAGGGAGTCAGCCCCAGCATTTT.

In DNA form, the CDR3 reads TGCGCCAGCAGCTTGAATCAACAGGCGAACACTGAAGCTTTCTTT. This translates into CASSLNQQANTEAFF. The chain combines TRBV5-1 with TRBJ1-1; TRBD1 might be the D (5 bases). The CDR3 totals 15 residues. In germline, CDR1 is SGHRS, CDR2 YFSETQ. Trimming cost V 1 base and J 1 base, with 11 bases left between them.

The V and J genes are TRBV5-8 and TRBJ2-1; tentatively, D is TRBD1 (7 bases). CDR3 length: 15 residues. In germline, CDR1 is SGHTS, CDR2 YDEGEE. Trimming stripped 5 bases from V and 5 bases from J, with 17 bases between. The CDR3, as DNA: TGTGCCAGCAGTGTCAGGGGGGAATCGCACAATGAGCAGTTCTTC. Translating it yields CASSVRGESHNEQFF.

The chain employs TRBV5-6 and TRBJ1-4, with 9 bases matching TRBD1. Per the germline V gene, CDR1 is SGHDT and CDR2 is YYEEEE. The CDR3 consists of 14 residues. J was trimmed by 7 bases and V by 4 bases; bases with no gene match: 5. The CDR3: CASSPGQGSEKLFF. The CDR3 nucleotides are TGTGCCAGCAGCCCGGGACAGGGAAGTGAAAAACTGTTTTTT.